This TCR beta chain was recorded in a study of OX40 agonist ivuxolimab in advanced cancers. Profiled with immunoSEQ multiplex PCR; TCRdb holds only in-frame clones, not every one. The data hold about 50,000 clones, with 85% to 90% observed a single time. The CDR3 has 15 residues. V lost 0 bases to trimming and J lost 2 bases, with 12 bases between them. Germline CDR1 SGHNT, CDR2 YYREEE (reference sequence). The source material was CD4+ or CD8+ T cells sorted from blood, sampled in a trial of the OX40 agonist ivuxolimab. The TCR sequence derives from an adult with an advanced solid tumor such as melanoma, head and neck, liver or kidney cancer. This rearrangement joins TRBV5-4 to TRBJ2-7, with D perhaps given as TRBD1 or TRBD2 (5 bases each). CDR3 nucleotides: TGTGCCAGCAGCTTGGCCTCCGGGGCTCCCTACGAGCAGTACTTC. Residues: CASSLASGAPYEQYF.